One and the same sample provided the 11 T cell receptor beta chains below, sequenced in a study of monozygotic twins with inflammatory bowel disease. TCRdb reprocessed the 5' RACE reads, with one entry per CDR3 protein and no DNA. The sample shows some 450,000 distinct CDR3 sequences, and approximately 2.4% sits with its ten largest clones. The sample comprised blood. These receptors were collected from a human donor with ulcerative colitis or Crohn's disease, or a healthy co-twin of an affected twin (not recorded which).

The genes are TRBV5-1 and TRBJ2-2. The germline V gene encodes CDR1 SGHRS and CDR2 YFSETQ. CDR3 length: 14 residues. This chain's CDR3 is CASVGQANTGELFF.

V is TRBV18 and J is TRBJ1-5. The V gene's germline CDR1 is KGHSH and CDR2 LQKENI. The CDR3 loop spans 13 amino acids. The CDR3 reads CASSPHSDQPQHF. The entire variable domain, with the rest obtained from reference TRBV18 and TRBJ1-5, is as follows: NAGVMQNPRHLVRRRGQEARLRCSPMKGHSHVYWYRQLPEEGLKFMVYLQKENIIDESGMPKERFSAEFPKEGPSILRIQQVVRGDSAAYFCASSPHSDQPQHFGDGTRLSIL.

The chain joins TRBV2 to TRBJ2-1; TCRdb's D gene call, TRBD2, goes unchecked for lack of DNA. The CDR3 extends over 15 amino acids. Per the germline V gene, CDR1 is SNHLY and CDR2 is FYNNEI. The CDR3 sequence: CASSLNREGYNEQFF. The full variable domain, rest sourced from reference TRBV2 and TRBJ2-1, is EPEVTQTPSHQVTQMGQEVILRCVPISNHLYFYWYRQILGQKVEFLVSFYNNEISEKSEIFDDQFSVERPDGSNFTLKIRSTKLEDSAMYFCASSLNREGYNEQFFGPGTRLTVL.

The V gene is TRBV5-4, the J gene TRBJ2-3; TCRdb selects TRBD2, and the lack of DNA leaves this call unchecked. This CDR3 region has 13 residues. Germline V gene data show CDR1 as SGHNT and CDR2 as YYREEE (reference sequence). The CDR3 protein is CASSLSVPDTQYF.

CDR3 protein: CASSLRGTGSGEQYF. V is TRBV12-3 or TRBV12-4 and J is TRBJ2-7; there is no DNA to check the TCRdb D call of TRBD1. CDR3 length: 15 residues.

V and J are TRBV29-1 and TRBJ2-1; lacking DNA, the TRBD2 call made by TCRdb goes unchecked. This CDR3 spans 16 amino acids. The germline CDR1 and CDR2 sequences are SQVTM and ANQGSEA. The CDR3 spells CSVIRLAGGTYNEQFF.

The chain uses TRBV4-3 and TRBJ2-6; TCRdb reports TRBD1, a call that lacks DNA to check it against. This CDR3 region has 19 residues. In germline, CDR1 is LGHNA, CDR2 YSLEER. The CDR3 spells CASSQDPSTGFPGANVLTF.

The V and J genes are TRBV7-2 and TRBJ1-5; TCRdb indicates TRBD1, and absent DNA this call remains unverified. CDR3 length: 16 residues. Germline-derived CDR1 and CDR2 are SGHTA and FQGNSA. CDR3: CASSLDGTGRRQPQHF. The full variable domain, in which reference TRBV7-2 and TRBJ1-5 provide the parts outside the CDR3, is GAGVSQSPSNKVTEKGKDVELRCDPISGHTALYWYRQSLGQGLEFLIYFQGNSAPDKSGLPSDRFSAERTGGSVSTLTIQRTQQEDSAVYLCASSLDGTGRRQPQHFGDGTRLSIL.

The CDR3: CASSPGTGLEKLFF. This chain joins TRBV5-1 and TRBJ1-4; without DNA, the TCRdb call of TRBD1 cannot be checked. Germline loops: CDR1 SGHRS, CDR2 YFSETQ. This CDR3 has 14 residues.

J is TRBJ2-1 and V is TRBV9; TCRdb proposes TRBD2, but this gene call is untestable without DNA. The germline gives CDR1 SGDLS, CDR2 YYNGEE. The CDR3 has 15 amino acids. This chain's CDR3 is CASSPASGGADEQFF. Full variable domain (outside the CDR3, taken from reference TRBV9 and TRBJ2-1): DSGVTQTPKHLITATGQRVTLRCSPRSGDLSVYWYQQSLDQGLQFLIQYYNGEERAKGNILERFSAQQFPDLHSELNLSSLELGDSALYFCASSPASGGADEQFFGPGTRLTVL.

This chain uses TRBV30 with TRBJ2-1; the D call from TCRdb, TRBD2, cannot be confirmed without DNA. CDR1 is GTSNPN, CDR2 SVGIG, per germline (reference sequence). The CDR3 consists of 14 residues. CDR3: CAWSSAGGPHEQFF.